The 18 T cell receptor beta chains in this list originate from one sample, sequenced in a study of blood T cell repertoires in COVID-19 (dated by TCRdb to about 2020). Libraries were built with the immunoSEQ multiplex PCR assay. TCRdb retrieved this table from immuneACCESS and kept in-frame rearrangements only. Not all clones are present; in checked studies, unresolved V genes account for under half, and no reason is known for the remainder. The sample contains roughly 350,000 clones, roughly 90% of them found a single time. Of the sample, under 20% is held by the ten largest clones. Material for sequencing was PBMCs or T cells enriched from blood (not recorded which). These receptors were collected from a woman aged 25-40 years who had recovered from COVID-19.

This sequence joins TRBV29-1 and TRBJ2-2; 7 bases are shared with TRBD1. The length of the CDR3 is 16 residues. CDR1 is SQVTM, CDR2 ANQGSEA, per germline. The V segment lost 1 base and the J segment 0 bases; nucleotides outside the gene matches: 5. CDR3 region: CSVEVWDRANTGELFF. DNA for the CDR3: TGCAGCGTTGAAGTGTGGGACAGAGCGAACACCGGGGAGCTGTTTTTT.

The genes are TRBV28 and TRBJ2-2; D not certain. Germline loops: CDR1 MDHEN, CDR2 SYDVKM. The V and J ends lost 3 bases and 9 bases respectively, with 5 bases between them. CDR3 length: 11 residues. The CDR3 protein is CASSFIRELFF. CDR3 coding DNA: TGTGCCAGCAGTTTCATTCGGGAGCTGTTTTTT. Full variable domain (remainder filled in from reference TRBV28 and TRBJ2-2): DVKVTQSSRYLVKRTGEKVFLECVQDMDHENMFWYRQDPGLGLRLIYFSYDVKMKEKGDIPEGYSVSREKKERFSLILESASTNQTSMYLCASSFIRELFFGEGSRLTVL.

V gene TRBV4-1 combines with J gene TRBJ2-2; no clear D. The V end lost 3 bases, the J end lost 6 bases, and 11 bases lay between the germline ends. The CDR3 contains 14 residues. Germline V CDR1 and CDR2: MGHRA, YSYEKL. CDR3 protein: CASSQRKDSGELFF. The CDR3 DNA sequence: TGCGCCAGCAGCCAGAGGAAGGATTCCGGGGAGCTGTTTTTT.

This sequence joins TRBV4-2 and TRBJ2-7; 10 positions agree with TRBD2. CDR1 is LGHNA and CDR2 is YNFKEQ in the germline V gene. Unmatched junction bases numbered 1, after V lost 0 bases and J lost 2 bases. This CDR3 has 15 residues. As DNA, the CDR3 is TGTGCCAGCAGCCAAGAAACTAGCGGGGCCTACGAGCAGTACTTC. As protein: CASSQETSGAYEQYF.

Turning to this clone: Other DNA sequences of this sample code for an identical CDR3. CDR3 DNA: TGTGCCAGCAGTCTCTCCTACGAGCAGTACTTC. Residues: CASSLSYEQYF. V and J are TRBV2 and TRBJ2-7; D is unclear. CDR1 and CDR2 from the germline V gene are SNHLY and FYNNEI. The V end was cut by 5 bases, the J end by 0 bases, with 2 bases between. This CDR3 region has 11 residues.

This sequence joins TRBV12-3 or TRBV12-4 and TRBJ2-5; D is possibly TRBD2 (5 bases). V lost 6 bases, J lost 5 bases, and 10 bases lay in between. CDR3 size: 12 residues. The CDR3 loop reads CASRRVEETQYF. CDR3 in DNA: TGTGCCAGCAGGCGGGTTGAGGAGACCCAGTACTTC.

The rearrangement links TRBV19 to TRBJ2-6, with TRBD1 matching 8 bases. After removal of 6 bases from V and 4 bases from J, the junction contained 5 bases not matched to a gene. CDR3 size: 15 residues. Germline CDR1 LNHDA, CDR2 SQIVND (reference sequence). The CDR3, as DNA: TGTGCCAGTAGCGACAGGGGTTTCGGGGCCAACGTCCTGACTTTC. The encoded protein is CASSDRGFGANVLTF.

This CDR3 is CATDPQGAKNIQYF. DNA of the CDR3: TGTGCCACCGACCCTCAGGGAGCCAAAAACATTCAGTACTTC. This sequence joins TRBV2 and TRBJ2-4; D is perhaps TRBD1 (5 bases). Germline loops: CDR1 SNHLY, CDR2 FYNNEI. This CDR3 spans 14 amino acids. V gave up 10 bases and J gave up 0 bases, with 13 bases separating them.

The chain joins TRBV7-9 to TRBJ2-3; D is perhaps TRBD1 (7 bases). This CDR3 has 16 residues. The germline V and J ends were trimmed by 5 bases and 0 bases, with 15 bases remaining between them. CDR1 is SEHNR, CDR2 FQNEAQ, per germline (reference sequence). The CDR3 is CASSRRGVTSTDTQYF. The CDR3 nucleotides are TGTGCCAGCAGCCGCAGGGGGGTGACTAGCACAGATACGCAGTATTTT.

This chain links TRBV12-3 or TRBV12-4 with TRBJ2-3, with no clear D. Trimming pared 3 bases from V and 6 bases from J, leaving 4 bases between. The CDR3 totals 11 residues. The chain's CDR3 is CASSFGDTQYF. DNA for the CDR3: TGTGCCAGCAGTTTCGGGGATACGCAGTATTTT.

This clone has just a few counts. The rearrangement joins TRBV4-3 to TRBJ2-7, with D maybe TRBD1 (5 bases). The CDR3 is made up of 14 amino acids. Trimming shortened V by 4 bases and J by 5 bases, and 15 bases separated the two germline ends. The germline gives CDR1 LGHNA, CDR2 YSLEER. CDR3 loop: CASSPSRPGNEQYF. CDR3 nucleotides: TGCGCCAGCAGCCCATCAAGGCCAGGGAACGAGCAGTACTTC.

The chain couples TRBV27 to TRBJ1-1, with D possibly TRBD1 on 6 matching bases. The CDR3 runs 17 residues. The V gene lost 5 bases and the J gene lost 0 bases, with 19 bases spanning the gap. From germline, CDR1 is MNHEY and CDR2 SMNVEV (reference sequence). The CDR3 loop reads CASSTTPRQVMNTEAFF. The CDR3 DNA reads as TGTGCCAGCAGTACCACCCCCCGACAGGTGATGAACACTGAAGCTTTCTTT.

This chain joins TRBV10-1 and TRBJ2-5; TRBD2 agrees at 10 bases. The CDR3 spans 17 residues. V shed 4 bases, J shed 4 bases, and the junction held 12 bases outside the gene matches. Germline CDR1 reads WNHNN; CDR2 reads SYGVQD (reference sequence). For the CDR3, the DNA is TGCGCCAGCAGTGGCCATGTAGCGGGGGGACGGTCAGAGACCCAGTACTTC. This gives the protein CASSGHVAGGRSETQYF.

This chain links TRBV11-2 with TRBJ2-5; D is perhaps TRBD2 (6 bases). Germline V gene sequence: CDR1 SGHAT, CDR2 FQNNGV. The CDR3 has 16 amino acids. V lost 3 bases to trimming and J lost 2 bases, with 16 bases between them. The CDR3 here is CASSLGGPQVQETQYF. DNA of the CDR3: TGTGCCAGCAGCTTGGGGGGACCCCAGGTACAAGAGACCCAGTACTTC.

The chain recombines TRBV28 with TRBJ1-3; perhaps TRBD1 as D (6 bases). Trimming left V 5 bases short and J 4 bases short, with 12 bases between. CDR1 MDHEN and CDR2 SYDVKM come from the germline V gene. This CDR3 comprises 14 residues. CDR3 residues: CASSKPGQGNTIYF. For the CDR3, the DNA is TGTGCCAGCAGTAAACCGGGACAAGGAAACACCATATATTTT.

The chain recombines TRBV11-3 with TRBJ2-1; 8 bases map to TRBD1. Per germline, CDR1 SGHNT and CDR2 YENEEA. V lost 5 bases, J lost 8 bases, and 14 bases stayed unmatched. This CDR3 contains 16 residues. This CDR3 reads CASSLTPGQVLDEQFF. The CDR3 DNA reads as TGTGCCAGCAGCCTAACCCCGGGACAGGTCCTCGATGAGCAGTTCTTC.

The CDR3 spells CASSSQGLYNEQFF. The CDR3 DNA sequence: TGTGCCAGCAGTTCCCAGGGTTTATACAATGAGCAGTTCTTC. The chain uses TRBV27 and TRBJ2-1; perhaps TRBD1 as D (5 bases). Germline V gene data show CDR1 as MNHEY and CDR2 as SMNVEV (reference sequence). This CDR3 has 14 residues. The ends were cut back, 4 bases at V and 4 bases at J, with 11 bases in the middle.

This clone has just one count. CDR3 protein: CASSPPTGVAEAFF. The CDR3 DNA reads TGTGCCAGCAGTCCTCCCACAGGGGTAGCTGAAGCTTTCTTT. J is TRBJ1-1 and V is TRBV28; 7 bases agree with TRBD1. After removal of 5 bases from V and 6 bases from J, the junction contained 9 bases not matched to a gene. Germline V gives CDR1 MDHEN, CDR2 SYDVKM. CDR3 length: 14 amino acids.